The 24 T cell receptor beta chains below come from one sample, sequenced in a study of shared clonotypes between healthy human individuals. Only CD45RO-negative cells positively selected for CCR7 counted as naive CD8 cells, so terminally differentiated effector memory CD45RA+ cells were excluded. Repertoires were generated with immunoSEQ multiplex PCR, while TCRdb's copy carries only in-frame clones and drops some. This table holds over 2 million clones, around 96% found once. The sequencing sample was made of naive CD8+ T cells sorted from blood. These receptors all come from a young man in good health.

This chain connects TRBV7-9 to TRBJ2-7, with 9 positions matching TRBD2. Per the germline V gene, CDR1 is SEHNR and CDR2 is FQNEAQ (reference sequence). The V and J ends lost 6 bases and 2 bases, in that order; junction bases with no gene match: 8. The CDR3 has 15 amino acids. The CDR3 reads CASSSGLALTYEQYF. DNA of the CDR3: TGTGCCAGCAGTTCAGGACTAGCGCTAACCTACGAGCAGTACTTC.

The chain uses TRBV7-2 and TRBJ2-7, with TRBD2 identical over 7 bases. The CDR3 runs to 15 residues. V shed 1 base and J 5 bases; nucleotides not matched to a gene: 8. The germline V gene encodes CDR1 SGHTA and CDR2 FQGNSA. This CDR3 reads CASSLVEAGVDEQYF. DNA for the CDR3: TGTGCCAGCAGCTTAGTAGAGGCGGGAGTGGACGAGCAGTACTTC. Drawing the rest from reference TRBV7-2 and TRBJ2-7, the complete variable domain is GAGVSQSPSNKVTEKGKDVELRCDPISGHTALYWYRQSLGQGLEFLIYFQGNSAPDKSGLPSDRFSAERTGGSVSTLTIQRTQQEDSAVYLCASSLVEAGVDEQYFGPGTRLTVT.

The CDR3 DNA follows: TGTGCCAGCAGTTATAGTGAGGGTTTCGTAGACGAGCAGTACTTC. It translates to CASSYSEGFVDEQYF. V usage is TRBV6-5 and J usage is TRBJ2-7; D might be TRBD2 (5 bases). Germline CDR1 is MNHEY and CDR2 is SVGAGI. The germline V and J ends were trimmed by 3 bases and 5 bases, with 17 bases remaining between them. The CDR3 runs to 15 residues.

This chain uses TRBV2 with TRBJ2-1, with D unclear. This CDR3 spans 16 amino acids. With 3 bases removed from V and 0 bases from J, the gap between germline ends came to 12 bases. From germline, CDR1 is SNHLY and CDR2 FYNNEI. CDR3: CASSDGTLSSYNEQFF. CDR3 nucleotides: TGTGCCAGCAGTGACGGAACCTTGAGCTCCTACAATGAGCAGTTCTTC.

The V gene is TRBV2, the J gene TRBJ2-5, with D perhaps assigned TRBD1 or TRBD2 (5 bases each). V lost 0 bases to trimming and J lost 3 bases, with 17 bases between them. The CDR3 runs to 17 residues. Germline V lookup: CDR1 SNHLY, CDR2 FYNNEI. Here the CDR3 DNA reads TGTGCCAGCAGTGAAGCGGGGGTGAGGGGCAGGGAAGAGACCCAGTACTTC. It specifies CASSEAGVRGREETQYF.

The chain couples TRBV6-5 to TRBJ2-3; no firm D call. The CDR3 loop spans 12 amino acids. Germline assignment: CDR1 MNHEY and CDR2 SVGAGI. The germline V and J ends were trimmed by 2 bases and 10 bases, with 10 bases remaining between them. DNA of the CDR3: TGTGCCAGCAGTTACGACCTCCTTGCGCAGTATTTT. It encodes CASSYDLLAQYF.

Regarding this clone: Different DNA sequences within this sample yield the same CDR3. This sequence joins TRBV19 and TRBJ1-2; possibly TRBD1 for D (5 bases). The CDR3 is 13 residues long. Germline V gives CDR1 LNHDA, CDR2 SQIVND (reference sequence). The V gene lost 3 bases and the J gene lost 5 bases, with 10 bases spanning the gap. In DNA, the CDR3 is TGTGCCAGTAGTATCGGGACCCTATATGGCTACACCTTC. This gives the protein CASSIGTLYGYTF.

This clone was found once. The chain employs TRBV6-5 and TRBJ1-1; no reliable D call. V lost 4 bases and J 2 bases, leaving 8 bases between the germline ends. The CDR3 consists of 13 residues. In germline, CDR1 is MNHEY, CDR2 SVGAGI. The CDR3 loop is CASSLGYNTEAFF. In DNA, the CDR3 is TGTGCCAGCAGTTTGGGGTATAACACTGAAGCTTTCTTT.

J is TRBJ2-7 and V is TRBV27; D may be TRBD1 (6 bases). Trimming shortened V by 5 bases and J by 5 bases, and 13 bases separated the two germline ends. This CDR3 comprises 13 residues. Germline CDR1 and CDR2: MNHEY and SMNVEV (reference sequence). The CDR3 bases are TGTGCCAGCAGTAAAACAGGGTTCAACGAGCAGTACTTC. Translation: CASSKTGFNEQYF.

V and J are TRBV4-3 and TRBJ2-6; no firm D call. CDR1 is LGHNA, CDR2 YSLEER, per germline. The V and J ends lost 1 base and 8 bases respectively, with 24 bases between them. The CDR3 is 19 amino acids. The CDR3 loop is CASSQGRAVGYLGTNVLTF. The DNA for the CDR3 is TGCGCCAGCAGCCAAGGTCGGGCAGTAGGCTATCTGGGGACCAACGTCCTGACTTTC.

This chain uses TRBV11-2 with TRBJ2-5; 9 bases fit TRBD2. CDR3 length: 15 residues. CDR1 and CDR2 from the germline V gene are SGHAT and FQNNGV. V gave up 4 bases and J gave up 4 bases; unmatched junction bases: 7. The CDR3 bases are TGTGCCAGCAGCTCCTCGATAGCGGGAGTAGAGACCCAGTACTTC. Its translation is CASSSSIAGVETQYF.

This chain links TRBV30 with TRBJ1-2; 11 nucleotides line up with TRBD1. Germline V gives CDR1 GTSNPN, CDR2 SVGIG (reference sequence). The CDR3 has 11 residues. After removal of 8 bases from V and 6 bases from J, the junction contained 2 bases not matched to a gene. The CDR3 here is CAGQGANGYTF. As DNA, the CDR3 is TGTGCCGGACAGGGGGCGAATGGCTACACCTTC.

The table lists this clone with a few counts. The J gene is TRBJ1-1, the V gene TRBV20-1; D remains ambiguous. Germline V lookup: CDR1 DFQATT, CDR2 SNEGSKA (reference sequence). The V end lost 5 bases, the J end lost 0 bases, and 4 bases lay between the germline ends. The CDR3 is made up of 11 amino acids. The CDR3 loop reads CSAALNTEAFF. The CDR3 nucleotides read TGCAGTGCTGCATTGAACACTGAAGCTTTCTTT.

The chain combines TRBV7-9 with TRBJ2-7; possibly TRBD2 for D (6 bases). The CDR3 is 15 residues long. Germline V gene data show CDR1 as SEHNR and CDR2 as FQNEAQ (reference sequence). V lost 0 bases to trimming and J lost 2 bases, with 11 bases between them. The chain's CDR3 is CASSLASLATYEQYF. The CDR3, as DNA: TGTGCCAGCAGCTTAGCGTCACTAGCTACCTACGAGCAGTACTTC.

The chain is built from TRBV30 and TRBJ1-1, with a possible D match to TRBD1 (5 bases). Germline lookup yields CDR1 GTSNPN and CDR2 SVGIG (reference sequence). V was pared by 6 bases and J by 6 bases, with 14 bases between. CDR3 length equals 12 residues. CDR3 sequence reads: CACPRPGAEAFF. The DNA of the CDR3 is TGTGCCTGTCCCCGGCCGGGGGCTGAAGCTTTCTTT.

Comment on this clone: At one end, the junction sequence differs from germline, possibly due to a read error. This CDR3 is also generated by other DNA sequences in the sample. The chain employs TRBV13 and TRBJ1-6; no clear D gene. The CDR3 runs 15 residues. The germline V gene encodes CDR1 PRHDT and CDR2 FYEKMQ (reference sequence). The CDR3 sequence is CASSLGAGNNSPLHF. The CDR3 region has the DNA TGTGCCAGCAGCCTAGGCGCGGGTAATAATTCACCCCTCCACTTT. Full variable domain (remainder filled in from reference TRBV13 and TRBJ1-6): AAGVIQSPRHLIKEKRETATLKCYPIPRHDTVYWYQQGPGQDPQFLISFYEKMQSDKGSIPDRFSAQQFSDYHSELNMSSLELGDSALYFCASSLGAGNNSPLHFGNGTRLTVT.

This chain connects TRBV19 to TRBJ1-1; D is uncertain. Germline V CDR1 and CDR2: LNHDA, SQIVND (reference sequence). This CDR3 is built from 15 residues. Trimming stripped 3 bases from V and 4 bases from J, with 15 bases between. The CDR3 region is CASSMSLEGGTEAFF. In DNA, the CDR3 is TGTGCCAGTAGTATGTCCCTCGAGGGCGGCACTGAAGCTTTCTTT. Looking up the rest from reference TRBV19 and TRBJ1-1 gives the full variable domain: DGGITQSPKYLFRKEGQNVTLSCEQNLNHDAMYWYRQDPGQGLRLIYYSQIVNDFQKGDIAEGYSVSREKKESFPLTVTSAQKNPTAFYLCASSMSLEGGTEAFFGQGTRLTVV.

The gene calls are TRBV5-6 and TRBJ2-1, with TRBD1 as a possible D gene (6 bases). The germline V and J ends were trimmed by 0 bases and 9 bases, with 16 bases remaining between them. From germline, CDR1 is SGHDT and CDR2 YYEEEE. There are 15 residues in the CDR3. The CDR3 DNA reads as TGTGCCAGCAGCTTGGGTGACACTGGGGGCGGTGAGCAGTTCTTC. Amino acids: CASSLGDTGGGEQFF.

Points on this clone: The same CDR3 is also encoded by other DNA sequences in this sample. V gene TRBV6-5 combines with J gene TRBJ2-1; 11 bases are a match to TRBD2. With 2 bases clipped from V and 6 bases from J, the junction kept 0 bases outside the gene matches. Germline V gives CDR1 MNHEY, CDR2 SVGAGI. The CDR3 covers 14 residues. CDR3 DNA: TGTGCCAGCAGTTACGGGACTAGCGGCAATGAGCAGTTCTTC. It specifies CASSYGTSGNEQFF.

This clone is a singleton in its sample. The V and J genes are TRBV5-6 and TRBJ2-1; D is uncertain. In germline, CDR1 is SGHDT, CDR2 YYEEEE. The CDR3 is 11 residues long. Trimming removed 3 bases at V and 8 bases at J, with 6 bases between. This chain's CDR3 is CASSSPHEQFF. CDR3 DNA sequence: TGTGCCAGCAGCTCCCCCCATGAGCAGTTCTTC.

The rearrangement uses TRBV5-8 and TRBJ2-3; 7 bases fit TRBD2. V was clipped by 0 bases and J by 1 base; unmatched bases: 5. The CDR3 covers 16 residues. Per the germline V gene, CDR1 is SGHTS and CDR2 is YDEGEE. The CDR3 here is CASSLAGLAGTDTQYF. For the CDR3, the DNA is TGTGCCAGCAGCTTGGCCGGGCTAGCGGGCACAGATACGCAGTATTTT.

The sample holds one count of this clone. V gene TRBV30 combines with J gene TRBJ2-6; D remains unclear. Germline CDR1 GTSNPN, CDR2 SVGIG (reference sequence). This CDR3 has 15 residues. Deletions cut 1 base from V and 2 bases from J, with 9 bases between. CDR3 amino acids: CAWSDGIPGANVLTF. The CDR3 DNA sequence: TGTGCCTGGAGTGATGGCATTCCTGGGGCCAACGTCCTGACTTTC.

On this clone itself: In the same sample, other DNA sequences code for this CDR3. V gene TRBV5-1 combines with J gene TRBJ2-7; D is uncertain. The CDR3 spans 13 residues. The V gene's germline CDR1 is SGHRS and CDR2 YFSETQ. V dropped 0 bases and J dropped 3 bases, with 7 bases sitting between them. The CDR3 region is CASSLAESYEQYF. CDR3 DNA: TGCGCCAGCAGCTTGGCAGAAAGCTACGAGCAGTACTTC.

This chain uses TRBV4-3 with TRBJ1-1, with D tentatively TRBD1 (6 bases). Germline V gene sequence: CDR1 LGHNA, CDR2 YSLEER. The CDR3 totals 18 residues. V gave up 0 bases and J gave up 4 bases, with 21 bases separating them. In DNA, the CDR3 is TGCGCCAGCAGCCAAGAACTAATAGGGGGGGGTGAGGGCACTGAAGCTTTCTTT. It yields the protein CASSQELIGGGEGTEAFF.